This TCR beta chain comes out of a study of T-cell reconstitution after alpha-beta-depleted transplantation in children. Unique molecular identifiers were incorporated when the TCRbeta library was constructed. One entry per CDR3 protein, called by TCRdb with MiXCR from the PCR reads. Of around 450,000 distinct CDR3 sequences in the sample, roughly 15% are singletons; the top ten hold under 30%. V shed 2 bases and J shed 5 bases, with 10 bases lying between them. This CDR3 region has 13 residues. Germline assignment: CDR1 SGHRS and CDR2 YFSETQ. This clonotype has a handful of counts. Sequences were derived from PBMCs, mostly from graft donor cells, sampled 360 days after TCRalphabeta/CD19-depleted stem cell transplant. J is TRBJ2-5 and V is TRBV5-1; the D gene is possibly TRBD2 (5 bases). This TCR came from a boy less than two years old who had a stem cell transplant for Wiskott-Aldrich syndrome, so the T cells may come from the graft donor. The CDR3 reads CASSLRQRETQYF. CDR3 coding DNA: TGCGCCAGCAGCTTACGCCAGCGGGAGACCCAGTACTTC.